These T cell receptor beta chains were read from a single sample in a study of blood T cell repertoires in COVID-19. Clones were sequenced by immunoSEQ multiplex PCR, and TCRdb holds only the in-frame ones, with some missing. The top ten clones hold around 3.5% of a sample with 300,000 to 350,000 clones, under 95% of them seen once. The sequencing sample was made of peripheral blood. The receptors derive from a woman aged 18-35 years who had recovered from COVID-19. Both conserved end residues are part of each CDR3. Each record gives: D gene, J gene, V gene, CDR3 protein. The D gene is left open where the match is weak.

d_call: NA
j_call: TRBJ2-1
v_call: TRBV6-5
cdr3_aa: CASSPGFSKTNEQFF

d_call: NA
j_call: TRBJ2-5
v_call: TRBV2
cdr3_aa: CASADFWYQETQYF

d_call: NA
j_call: TRBJ1-1
v_call: TRBV6-2/TRBV6-3
cdr3_aa: CASSYRGGSPEAFF

d_call: TRBD2
j_call: TRBJ2-3
v_call: TRBV5-8
cdr3_aa: CASRHLAGGPFATDTQYF

d_call: NA
j_call: TRBJ1-1
v_call: TRBV2
cdr3_aa: CASSEALRQQNTEAFF

d_call: TRBD1
j_call: TRBJ2-5
v_call: TRBV19
cdr3_aa: CASSPRQGRQETQYF

d_call: NA
j_call: TRBJ2-5
v_call: TRBV7-8
cdr3_aa: CASSRGRGQETQYF

d_call: TRBD2
j_call: TRBJ2-1
v_call: TRBV29-1
cdr3_aa: CSGIAGNLYNEQFF

d_call: NA
j_call: TRBJ2-2
v_call: TRBV3-1/TRBV3-2
cdr3_aa: CASSQGSRGSAGELFF

d_call: TRBD2
j_call: TRBJ2-1
v_call: TRBV18
cdr3_aa: CASSSRTSSYNEQFF

d_call: NA
j_call: TRBJ1-3
v_call: TRBV6-5
cdr3_aa: CASSDRHSGNTIYF

d_call: NA
j_call: TRBJ2-1
v_call: TRBV11-2
cdr3_aa: CASSPLTGSYNEQFF

d_call: TRBD1
j_call: TRBJ2-5
v_call: TRBV4-1
cdr3_aa: CASSQTTTGTEQETQYF

d_call: NA
j_call: TRBJ1-1
v_call: TRBV6-5
cdr3_aa: CASSRGTGHTEAFF

d_call: NA
j_call: TRBJ2-1
v_call: TRBV4-1
cdr3_aa: CASSQGARRSYNEQFF

d_call: NA
j_call: TRBJ1-2
v_call: TRBV21-1
cdr3_aa: CASSKRGGVRYGYTF

d_call: TRBD1
j_call: TRBJ1-4
v_call: TRBV7-2
cdr3_aa: CASIARQGSGELFF

d_call: NA
j_call: TRBJ1-2
v_call: TRBV7-2
cdr3_aa: CASSSGDSYTNYGYTF

d_call: NA
j_call: TRBJ2-6
v_call: TRBV2
cdr3_aa: CASGGGTGANVLTF

d_call: NA
j_call: TRBJ2-1
v_call: TRBV9
cdr3_aa: CASSAGEQFF

d_call: NA
j_call: TRBJ1-2
v_call: TRBV11-3
cdr3_aa: CASSLREAYGYTF

d_call: TRBD1
j_call: TRBJ1-5
v_call: TRBV5-6
cdr3_aa: CASSRTGTRQPQHF

d_call: NA
j_call: TRBJ1-2
v_call: TRBV29-1
cdr3_aa: CSVADSYGYTF

d_call: NA
j_call: TRBJ1-3
v_call: TRBV12-2
cdr3_aa: CASRRTYSGNTIYF

d_call: TRBD1
j_call: TRBJ1-1
v_call: TRBV18
cdr3_aa: CASSPRDRNTEAFF

d_call: NA
j_call: TRBJ1-2
v_call: TRBV9
cdr3_aa: CASSRTDGRNGYTF

d_call: TRBD2
j_call: TRBJ2-1
v_call: TRBV29-1
cdr3_aa: CSIQGGLSSGSWEQFF

d_call: NA
j_call: TRBJ2-3
v_call: TRBV12-5
cdr3_aa: CASGVRDTQYF

d_call: NA
j_call: TRBJ2-3
v_call: TRBV5-4
cdr3_aa: CASSFKQGADTQYF

d_call: TRBD2
j_call: TRBJ2-3
v_call: TRBV6-2/TRBV6-3
cdr3_aa: CASSKWREGTDTQYF

d_call: TRBD2
j_call: TRBJ2-1
v_call: TRBV24-1
cdr3_aa: CATSATGGWDNEQFF

d_call: NA
j_call: TRBJ1-2
v_call: TRBV19
cdr3_aa: CASSIGPRAPWYGYTF

d_call: TRBD1
j_call: TRBJ2-2
v_call: TRBV11-2
cdr3_aa: CASSLGTGYGELFF

d_call: TRBD2
j_call: TRBJ2-1
v_call: TRBV11-3
cdr3_aa: CASSFSGTSGTGKLGEQFF

d_call: TRBD1
j_call: TRBJ1-1
v_call: TRBV10-3
cdr3_aa: CAISGLTGGTEAFF

d_call: NA
j_call: TRBJ1-1
v_call: TRBV27
cdr3_aa: CASRSQNGQNTEAFF

d_call: NA
j_call: TRBJ2-1
v_call: TRBV18
cdr3_aa: CASSPTAGSYNEQFF